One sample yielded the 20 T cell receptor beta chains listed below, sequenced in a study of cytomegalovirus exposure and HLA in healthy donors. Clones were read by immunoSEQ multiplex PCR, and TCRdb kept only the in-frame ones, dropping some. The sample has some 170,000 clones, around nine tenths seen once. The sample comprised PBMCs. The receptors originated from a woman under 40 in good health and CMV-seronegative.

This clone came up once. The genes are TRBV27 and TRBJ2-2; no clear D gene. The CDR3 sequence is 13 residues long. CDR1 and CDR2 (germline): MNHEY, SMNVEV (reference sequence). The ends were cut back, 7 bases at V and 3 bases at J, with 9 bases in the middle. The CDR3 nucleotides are TGTGCCAGCACCAGGCCGGACACCGGGGAGCTGTTTTTT. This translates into CASTRPDTGELFF.

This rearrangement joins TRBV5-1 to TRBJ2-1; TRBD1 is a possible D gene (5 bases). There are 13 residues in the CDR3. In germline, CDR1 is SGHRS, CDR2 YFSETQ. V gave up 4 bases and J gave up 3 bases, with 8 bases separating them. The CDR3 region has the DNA TGCGCCAGCAGCCCCACAGGCTACAATGAGCAGTTCTTC. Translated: CASSPTGYNEQFF.

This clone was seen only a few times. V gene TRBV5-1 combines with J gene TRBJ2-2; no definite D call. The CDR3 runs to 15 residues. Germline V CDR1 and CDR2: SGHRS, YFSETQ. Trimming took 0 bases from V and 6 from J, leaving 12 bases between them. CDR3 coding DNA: TGCGCCAGCAGCTTGGACGGTCTGATATCCGGGGAGCTGTTTTTT. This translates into CASSLDGLISGELFF.

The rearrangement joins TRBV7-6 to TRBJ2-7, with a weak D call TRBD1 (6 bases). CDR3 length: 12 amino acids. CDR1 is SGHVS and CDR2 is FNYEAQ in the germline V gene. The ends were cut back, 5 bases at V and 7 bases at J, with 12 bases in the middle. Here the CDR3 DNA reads TGTGCCAGCAGCGCTCTTCAGGGGGAGCAGTACTTC. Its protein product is CASSALQGEQYF.

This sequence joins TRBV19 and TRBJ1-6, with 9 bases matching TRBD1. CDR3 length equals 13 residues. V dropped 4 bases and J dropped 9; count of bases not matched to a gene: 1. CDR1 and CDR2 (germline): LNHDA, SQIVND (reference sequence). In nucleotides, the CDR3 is TGTGCCAGTAGTAGGGACAGGGTTTCACCCCTCCACTTT. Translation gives CASSRDRVSPLHF.

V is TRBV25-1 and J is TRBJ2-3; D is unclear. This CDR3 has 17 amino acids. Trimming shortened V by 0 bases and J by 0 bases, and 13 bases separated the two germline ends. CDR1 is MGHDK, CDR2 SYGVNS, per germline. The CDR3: CASSEYFVQSSTDTQYF. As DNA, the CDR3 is TGTGCCAGCAGTGAATATTTCGTGCAGTCTAGCACAGATACGCAGTATTTT.

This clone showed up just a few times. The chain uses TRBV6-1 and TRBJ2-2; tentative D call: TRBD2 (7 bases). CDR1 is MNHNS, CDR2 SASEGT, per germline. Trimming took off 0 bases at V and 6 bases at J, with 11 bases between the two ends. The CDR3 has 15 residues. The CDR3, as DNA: TGTGCCAGCAGTGAAGCGGGGGGGCGGGCCGGGGAGCTGTTTTTT. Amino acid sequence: CASSEAGGRAGELFF.

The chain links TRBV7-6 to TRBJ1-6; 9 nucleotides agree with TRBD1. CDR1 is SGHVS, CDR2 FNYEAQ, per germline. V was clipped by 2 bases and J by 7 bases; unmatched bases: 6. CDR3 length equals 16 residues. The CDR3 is CASSLLDRGSNSPLHF. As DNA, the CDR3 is TGTGCCAGCAGCTTATTGGACAGGGGTAGCAATTCACCCCTCCACTTT.

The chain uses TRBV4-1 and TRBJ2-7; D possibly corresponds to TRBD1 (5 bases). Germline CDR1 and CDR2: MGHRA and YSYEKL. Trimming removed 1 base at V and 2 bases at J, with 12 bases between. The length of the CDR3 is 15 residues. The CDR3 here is CASSQGQKMTYEQYF. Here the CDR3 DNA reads TGCGCCAGCAGCCAAGGACAGAAGATGACCTACGAGCAGTACTTC.

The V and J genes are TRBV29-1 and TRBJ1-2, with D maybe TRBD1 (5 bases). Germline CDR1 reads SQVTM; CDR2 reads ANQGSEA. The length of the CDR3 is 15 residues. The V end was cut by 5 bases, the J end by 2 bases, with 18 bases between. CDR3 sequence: CSVLPSGGGNYGYTF. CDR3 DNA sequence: TGCAGCGTTCTTCCTAGTGGGGGAGGAAACTATGGCTACACCTTC.

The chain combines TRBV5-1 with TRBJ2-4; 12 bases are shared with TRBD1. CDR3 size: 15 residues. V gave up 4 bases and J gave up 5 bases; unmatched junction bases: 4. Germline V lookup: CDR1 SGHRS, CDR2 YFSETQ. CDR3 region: CASSPGTGGQNIQYF. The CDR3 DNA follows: TGCGCCAGCAGCCCAGGGACAGGGGGCCAAAACATTCAGTACTTC.

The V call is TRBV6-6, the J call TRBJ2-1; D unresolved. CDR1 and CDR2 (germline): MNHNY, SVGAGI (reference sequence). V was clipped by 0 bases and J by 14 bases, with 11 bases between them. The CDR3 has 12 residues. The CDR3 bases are TGTGCCAGCAGTTACTCGGGCGCTCGGAAGTTCTTC. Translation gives CASSYSGARKFF.

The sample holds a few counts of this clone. The CDR3 loop is CASILTERSTGELFF. The DNA for the CDR3 is TGTGCCAGCATCCTTACGGAGCGATCCACCGGGGAGCTGTTTTTT. The V and J genes are TRBV2 and TRBJ2-2; D not resolved. V lost 7 bases to trimming and J lost 4 bases, with 16 bases between them. The CDR3 is made up of 15 amino acids. CDR1 and CDR2 from the germline V gene are SNHLY and FYNNEI.

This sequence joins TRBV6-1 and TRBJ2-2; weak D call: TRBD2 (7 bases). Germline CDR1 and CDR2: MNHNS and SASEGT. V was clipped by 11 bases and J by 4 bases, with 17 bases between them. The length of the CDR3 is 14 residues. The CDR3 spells CAHKAGASTGELFF. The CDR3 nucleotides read TGTGCCCATAAGGCGGGGGCGAGCACCGGGGAGCTGTTTTTT.

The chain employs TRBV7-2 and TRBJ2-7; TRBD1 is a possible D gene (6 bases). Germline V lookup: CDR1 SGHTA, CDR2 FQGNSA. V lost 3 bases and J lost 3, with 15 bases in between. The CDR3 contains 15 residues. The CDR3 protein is CASSLEPGAFYEQYF. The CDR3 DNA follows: TGTGCCAGCAGCTTGGAGCCAGGGGCCTTCTACGAGCAGTACTTC. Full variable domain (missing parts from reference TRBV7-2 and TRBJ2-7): GAGVSQSPSNKVTEKGKDVELRCDPISGHTALYWYRQSLGQGLEFLIYFQGNSAPDKSGLPSDRFSAERTGGSVSTLTIQRTQQEDSAVYLCASSLEPGAFYEQYFGPGTRLTVT.

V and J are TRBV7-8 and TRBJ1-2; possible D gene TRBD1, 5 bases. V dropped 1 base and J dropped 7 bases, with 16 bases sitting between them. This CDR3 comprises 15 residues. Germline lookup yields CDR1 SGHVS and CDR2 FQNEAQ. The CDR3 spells CASSLGGARSPGYTF. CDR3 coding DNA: TGTGCCAGCAGCTTAGGCGGGGCGCGTTCCCCTGGCTACACCTTC. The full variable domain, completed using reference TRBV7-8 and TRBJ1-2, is GAGVSQSPRYKVAKRGQDVALRCDPISGHVSLFWYQQALGQGPEFLTYFQNEAQLDKSGLPSDRFFAERPEGSVSTLKIQRTQQEDSAVYLCASSLGGARSPGYTFGSGTRLTVV.

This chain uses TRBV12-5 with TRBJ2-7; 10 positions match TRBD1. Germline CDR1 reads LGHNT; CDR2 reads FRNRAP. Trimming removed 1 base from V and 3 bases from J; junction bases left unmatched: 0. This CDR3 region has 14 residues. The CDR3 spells CASGLGTGGYEQYF. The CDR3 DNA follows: TGTGCTAGTGGTTTGGGGACAGGGGGCTACGAGCAGTACTTC.

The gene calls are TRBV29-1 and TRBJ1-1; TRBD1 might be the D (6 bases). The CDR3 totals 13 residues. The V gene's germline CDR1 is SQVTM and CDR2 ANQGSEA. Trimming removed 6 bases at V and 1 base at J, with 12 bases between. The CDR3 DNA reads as TGCAGCGTAGGTCGGACAGAGAACACTGAAGCTTTCTTT. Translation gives CSVGRTENTEAFF. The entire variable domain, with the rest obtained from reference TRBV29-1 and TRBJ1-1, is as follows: SAVISQKPSRDICQRGTSLTIQCQVDSQVTMMFWYRQQPGQSLTLIATANQGSEATYESGFVIDKFPISRPNLTFSTLTVSNMSPEDSSIYLCSVGRTENTEAFFGQGTRLTVV.

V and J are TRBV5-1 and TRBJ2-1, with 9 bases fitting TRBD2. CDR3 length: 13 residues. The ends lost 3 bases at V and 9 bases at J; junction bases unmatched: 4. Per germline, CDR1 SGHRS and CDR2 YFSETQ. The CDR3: CASSSGLATEQFF. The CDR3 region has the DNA TGCGCCAGCAGCTCCGGACTAGCGACTGAGCAGTTCTTC.

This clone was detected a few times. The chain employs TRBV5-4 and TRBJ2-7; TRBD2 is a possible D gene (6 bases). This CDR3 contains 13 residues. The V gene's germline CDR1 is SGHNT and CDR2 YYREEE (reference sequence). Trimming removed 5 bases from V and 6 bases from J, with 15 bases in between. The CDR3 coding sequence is TGTGCCAGCAGGGGTCTAGCGAGTGCCGAGCAGTACTTC. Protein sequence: CASRGLASAEQYF.